The 30 T cell receptor beta chains below were found in one sample sequenced in a study of type 1 and type 2 diabetes patients. Amplification started from genomic DNA. A primer set of 30 forward and 13 reverse primers amplified the CDR3. TCRdb re-called the multiplex PCR reads with MiXCR, one entry per CDR3 protein. This table holds about 270,000 distinct CDR3 sequences, more than 40% found once. The sequencing input was peripheral blood mononuclear cells (PBMCs). Source of these receptors: a young man with type 2 diabetes.

This clonotype was recorded a few times. The V gene is TRBV10-1, the J gene TRBJ2-1; D unresolved. Germline CDR1 reads WNHNN; CDR2 reads SYGVQD (reference sequence). The V end was cut by 2 bases, the J end by 0 bases, with 8 bases between. This CDR3 spans 15 amino acids. The CDR3 sequence: CASSERSSSYNEQFF. Here the CDR3 DNA reads TGCGCCAGCAGTGAGCGGTCTTCCTCCTACAATGAGCAGTTCTTC.

V and J are TRBV7-3 and TRBJ2-5; TRBD2 might be the D (5 bases). Germline V gene sequence: CDR1 SGHTA, CDR2 FQGTGA. V shed 5 bases and J shed 0 bases, with 16 bases lying between them. CDR3 length: 16 residues. In DNA form, the CDR3 reads TGTGCCAGCAGCAATGGTAGGGCGGGTTACCAAGAGACCCAGTACTTC. It yields the protein CASSNGRAGYQETQYF.

Note on this clonotype: Given a much more abundant clone one base away, this may be a read error. The chain recombines TRBV14 with TRBJ2-7; D is possibly TRBD2 (5 bases). V was cut by 1 base and J by 3 bases, with 13 bases left in between. CDR1 is SGHDN, CDR2 FVKESK, per germline. The CDR3 sequence is 15 residues long. The CDR3 protein is CASSQGSGFGYEQYF. CDR3 coding DNA: TGTGCCAGCAGCCAAGGCTCGGGGTTCGGCTACGAGCAGTACTTC.

This rearrangement joins TRBV28 to TRBJ2-1, with 10 positions matching TRBD2. Germline lookup yields CDR1 MDHEN and CDR2 SYDVKM. V lost 4 bases, J lost 4 bases, and 4 bases stayed unmatched. CDR3 length: 15 residues. CDR3 DNA sequence: TGTGCCAGCAGTTGGGGGACTAGCGCGTACAATGAGCAGTTCTTC. Its translation is CASSWGTSAYNEQFF.

This chain joins TRBV7-8 and TRBJ2-1; the D gene is possibly TRBD2 (6 bases). The V and J ends lost 5 bases and 3 bases respectively, with 11 bases between them. Germline V CDR1 and CDR2: SGHVS, FQNEAQ. The CDR3 covers 14 residues. The CDR3 here is CASSPRDFYNEQFF. Written as DNA, the CDR3 is TGTGCCAGCAGCCCCAGGGACTTCTACAATGAGCAGTTCTTC.

As concerns this clonotype: Germline and junction disagree at one end, which may indicate a read error. V and J are TRBV20-1 and TRBJ2-7; D ambiguous. This CDR3 is built from 15 residues. Germline lookup yields CDR1 DFQATT and CDR2 SNEGSKA (reference sequence). The DNA for the CDR3 is TGCAGTGCCAACCCCCCCATGGGGTTGGGCAATGAGCAGTCCTTC. It translates to CSANPPMGLGNEQSF.

The chain has TRBV28 and TRBJ1-1; 8 nucleotides align to TRBD1. CDR1 and CDR2 (germline): MDHEN, SYDVKM. Germline trimming cut 6 bases from V and 5 bases from J; bases unmatched to any gene: 8. CDR3 length equals 14 residues. CDR3: CASSILDRGTEAFF. The CDR3 coding sequence is TGTGCCAGCAGCATCCTAGACAGGGGAACTGAAGCTTTCTTT. Combining the CDR3 with reference TRBV28 and TRBJ1-1 gives the whole variable domain DVKVTQSSRYLVKRTGEKVFLECVQDMDHENMFWYRQDPGLGLRLIYFSYDVKMKEKGDIPEGYSVSREKKERFSLILESASTNQTSMYLCASSILDRGTEAFFGQGTRLTVV.

The V and J genes are TRBV10-3 and TRBJ2-7; 11 nucleotides match TRBD2. This CDR3 spans 18 amino acids. Germline CDR1 is ENHRY and CDR2 is SYGVKD. With V trimmed by 6 bases and J by 0 bases, 13 bases remained unmatched. The CDR3 coding sequence is TGTGCCATCAGGGACCCTGGGCTAGCGGGGGGAGACTCCTACGAGCAGTACTTC. Translating it yields CAIRDPGLAGGDSYEQYF.

The CDR3 loop reads CASTLMRGGEQYF. CDR3 DNA sequence: TGTGCCAGCACCCTAATGAGGGGCGGCGAGCAGTACTTC. The chain has TRBV27 and TRBJ2-7; either TRBD1 or TRBD2 may supply D (5 bases each). The V gene lost 7 bases and the J gene lost 6 bases, with 16 bases spanning the gap. The length of the CDR3 is 13 residues. The germline V gene has CDR1 MNHEY and CDR2 SMNVEV (reference sequence).

This clonotype was found a few times. The CDR3 protein is CSARLAGNYEQYF. In nucleotides, the CDR3 is TGCAGTGCTAGACTAGCGGGTAACTACGAGCAGTACTTC. The chain has TRBV20-1 and TRBJ2-7; 8 nucleotides agree with TRBD2. The CDR3 spans 13 residues. The germline V gene encodes CDR1 DFQATT and CDR2 SNEGSKA (reference sequence). The V segment lost 2 bases and the J segment 3 bases; nucleotides outside the gene matches: 3.

The V gene is TRBV10-1, the J gene TRBJ2-3, with 7 bases matching TRBD1. The CDR3 length is 13 residues. Trimming took 8 bases from V and 6 from J; bases not matched to a gene: 8. Germline loops: CDR1 WNHNN, CDR2 SYGVQD (reference sequence). As DNA, the CDR3 is TGCGCCAGCCGACAGGGTCTCGGGGATACGCAGTATTTT. Protein sequence: CASRQGLGDTQYF.

The chain carries TRBV2 and TRBJ2-7; 11 bases line up with TRBD1. Germline V gene sequence: CDR1 SNHLY, CDR2 FYNNEI. The CDR3 is 16 residues long. The V segment lost 6 bases and the J segment 5 bases; nucleotides outside the gene matches: 12. Here the CDR3 DNA reads TGTGCCAGCAGCCAAGTGGGGACAGGGGGTGAAAACGAGCAGTACTTC. Translated: CASSQVGTGGENEQYF.

In its sample, this clonotype was seen a few times. This sequence joins TRBV7-3 and TRBJ1-5, with no clear D. V was pared by 6 bases and J by 3 bases, with 18 bases between. Germline CDR1 reads SGHTA; CDR2 reads FQGTGA. There are 16 residues in the CDR3. The CDR3 region is CASSEALPQNNQPQHF. Written as DNA, the CDR3 is TGTGCCAGCAGTGAAGCGCTTCCACAGAACAATCAGCCCCAGCATTTT.

This clonotype was observed a handful of times. The chain employs TRBV29-1 and TRBJ2-1, with TRBD1 as a possible D gene (7 bases). Germline CDR1 and CDR2: SQVTM and ANQGSEA. V lost 2 bases and J 9 bases, leaving 14 bases between the germline ends. This CDR3 spans 13 amino acids. The CDR3 DNA reads as TGCAGCGTTGAACAGGGGGGAAGAGGTGAGCAGTTCTTC. It yields the protein CSVEQGGRGEQFF.

This clonotype was seen more than once but under ten times. This chain joins TRBV14 and TRBJ2-7; the match to TRBD2 covers 14 bases. Germline assignment: CDR1 SGHDN and CDR2 FVKESK. This CDR3 is built from 19 residues. The ends lost 1 base at V and 1 base at J; junction bases unmatched: 9. This chain's CDR3 is CASSQGPGTSGRFSYEQYF. CDR3 DNA sequence: TGTGCCAGCAGCCAAGGGCCCGGGACTAGCGGGAGATTTTCCTACGAGCAGTACTTC.

As to this clonotype: No conserved phenylalanine or tryptophan is present at the end of the CDR3, so a read error is the likely explanation. This chain connects TRBV18 to TRBJ1-5; D is perhaps TRBD1 (5 bases). There are 14 residues in the CDR3. CDR1 KGHSH and CDR2 LQKENI come from the germline V gene. The V gene lost 6 bases and the J gene lost 3 bases, with 12 bases spanning the gap. Here the CDR3 reads CASSQQEANQPQHL. In DNA form, the CDR3 reads TGTGCCAGCTCGCAACAGGAGGCCAATCAGCCCCAGCATCTT.

The chain uses TRBV19 and TRBJ2-6; D ambiguous. The CDR3 length is 15 residues. The germline V and J ends were trimmed by 0 bases and 2 bases, with 5 bases remaining between them. The germline CDR1 and CDR2 sequences are LNHDA and SQIVND (reference sequence). CDR3 sequence reads: CASSIDGTGANVLTF. The CDR3 DNA is TGTGCCAGTAGTATAGATGGGACTGGGGCCAACGTCCTGACTTTC.

This chain joins TRBV7-3 and TRBJ2-3; D not resolved. Germline V CDR1 and CDR2: SGHTA, FQGTGA. The V end was cut by 1 base, the J end by 0 bases, with 5 bases between. This CDR3 is 14 amino acids long. The DNA for the CDR3 is TGTGCCAGCAGCTTAAAGGCTAGCACAGATACGCAGTATTTT. Translating gives CASSLKASTDTQYF.

This clonotype was seen a single time. This chain uses TRBV7-8 with TRBJ1-5; D possibly corresponds to TRBD1 (6 bases). V lost 6 bases and J lost 3, with 12 bases in between. Germline CDR1 reads SGHVS; CDR2 reads FQNEAQ. This CDR3 is built from 14 residues. DNA of the CDR3: TGTGCCAGCAGTGGCGGACAGTTCAATCAGCCCCAGCATTTT. It yields the protein CASSGGQFNQPQHF.

The chain carries TRBV28 and TRBJ1-1; possibly TRBD1 for D (5 bases). The CDR3 is 14 residues long. Germline V lookup: CDR1 MDHEN, CDR2 SYDVKM. V was shortened by 6 bases and J by 1 base, with 12 bases between the two germline ends. CDR3: CASSSYRQNTEAFF. For the CDR3, the DNA is TGTGCCAGCAGCTCCTACAGGCAGAACACTGAAGCTTTCTTT.

V and J are TRBV25-1 and TRBJ2-5, with TRBD1 matching over 8 bases. V lost 6 bases, J lost 5 bases, and 5 bases stayed unmatched. CDR1 MGHDK and CDR2 SYGVNS come from the germline V gene. The CDR3 loop spans 13 amino acids. CDR3 in DNA: TGTGCCAGCAGCGTCGGACAGGGTGAGACCCAGTACTTC. Translated, it gives CASSVGQGETQYF.

The CDR3 loop is CASSLAPNLATEAFF. CDR3 nucleotide sequence: TGCGCCAGCAGCTTGGCCCCAAATTTGGCCACTGAAGCTTTCTTT. The chain uses TRBV5-1 and TRBJ1-1; D is unresolved. Per germline, CDR1 SGHRS and CDR2 YFSETQ. This CDR3 contains 15 residues. Trimming cost V 0 bases and J 4 bases, with 13 bases left between them.

The chain links TRBV4-1 to TRBJ2-5; 7 bases are a match to TRBD2. Germline CDR1 is MGHRA and CDR2 is YSYEKL. J was trimmed by 2 bases and V by 0 bases; bases with no gene match: 6. The CDR3 loop spans 16 amino acids. Written as DNA, the CDR3 is TGCGCCAGCAGCCAAGATACTGGGCGGGAGCAAGAGACCCAGTACTTC. This encodes CASSQDTGREQETQYF.

The chain uses TRBV25-1 and TRBJ2-2; D remains unclear. CDR1 is MGHDK, CDR2 SYGVNS, per germline. Trimming stripped 6 bases from V and 0 bases from J, with 8 bases between. This CDR3 is 14 amino acids long. The CDR3 here is CASSPKANTGELFF. The CDR3 region has the DNA TGTGCCAGCAGCCCGAAAGCGAACACCGGGGAGCTGTTTTTT.

The chain has TRBV28 and TRBJ2-7; perhaps TRBD2 as D (5 bases). The CDR3 runs 16 residues. The V gene's germline CDR1 is MDHEN and CDR2 SYDVKM. Trimming cost V 1 base and J 2 bases, with 15 bases left between them. CDR3 amino acids: CASSLFGLAVTYEQYF. CDR3 sequence (DNA): TGTGCCAGCAGTTTATTCGGCCTAGCAGTCACCTACGAGCAGTACTTC.

This clonotype was seen more than once but under ten times. This chain joins TRBV27 and TRBJ2-7; D remains ambiguous. The germline V and J ends were trimmed by 2 bases and 2 bases, with 10 bases remaining between them. The CDR3 has 14 amino acids. Germline lookup yields CDR1 MNHEY and CDR2 SMNVEV (reference sequence). For the CDR3, the DNA is TGTGCCAGCAGTTTAGGTGGGAAGACCTACGAGCAGTACTTC. Amino acid sequence: CASSLGGKTYEQYF.

The chain has TRBV10-3 and TRBJ2-2, with 11 positions matching TRBD1. CDR3 length: 15 amino acids. Germline lookup yields CDR1 ENHRY and CDR2 SYGVKD. Trimming at V came to 4 bases and at J to 15 bases, leaving 13 bases not matched to a gene. CDR3 nucleotide sequence: TGTGCCATCAGTGGTGGACAGGGGGCTGGAGGTTCGTTGTTTTTT. Translating it yields CAISGGQGAGGSLFF.

This chain connects TRBV12-3 or TRBV12-4 to TRBJ1-2; weak D call: TRBD1 (5 bases). Trimming removed 5 bases from V and 3 bases from J, with 10 bases in between. CDR3 length: 13 amino acids. CDR3 sequence: CASSVGTYYGYTF. The DNA for the CDR3 is TGTGCCAGCAGTGTCGGGACTTACTATGGCTACACCTTC.

This clonotype has a handful of counts. This rearrangement joins TRBV7-2 to TRBJ1-2, with TRBD1 identical over 8 bases. This CDR3 has 14 residues. Germline values: CDR1 SGHTA, CDR2 FQGNSA. Trimming removed 5 bases from V and 4 bases from J; junction bases left unmatched: 6. The CDR3 is CASSEGQGSYGYTF. The DNA for the CDR3 is TGTGCCAGCAGCGAAGGACAGGGAAGCTATGGCTACACCTTC.

This sequence joins TRBV4-3 and TRBJ2-7, with D possibly TRBD1 on 6 matching bases. Germline V lookup: CDR1 LGHNA, CDR2 YSLEER. With 1 base removed from V and 2 bases from J, the gap between germline ends came to 9 bases. The CDR3 covers 14 residues. CDR3 region: CASSQVRTAYEQYF. The DNA for the CDR3 is TGCGCCAGCAGCCAAGTACGGACAGCCTACGAGCAGTACTTC.